The clone carrying this T cell receptor beta chain was seen only a few times. The sample originates from a study of T cells after yellow fever vaccination. Looking at the study overall: When fractions had low cell numbers, they were prepared with SMART-Seq v4 Ultra Low Input.

CDR3 size: 16 residues. V dropped 10 bases and J dropped 4; count of bases not matched to a gene: 15. Germline V CDR1 and CDR2: MNHEY, SVGEGT. The study, taken as a whole, reports: Boosting was followed by the reappearance of most primary-vaccination clones (around 95% CD4, roughly 90% CD8).

TCRdb reanalysed the 5' RACE reads using MiXCR and keeps one entry per CDR3 protein. The sample contains roughly 56,000 distinct CDR3 sequences, around 6.2% of which appear only once. This receptor was taken from a man in his late teens or twenties who received the YFV17D yellow fever vaccine. The material was PBMCs, either bulk or a sorted T-cell subset (CD4+, CD8+, memory, or dextramer-sorted; not recorded which), obtained on the day of the yellow fever booster vaccination. The chain combines TRBV6-2 or TRBV6-3 with TRBJ2-2; TRBD1 aligns across 7 bases. CDR3: CATSSLLGGRTGELFF. The DNA of the CDR3 is TGTGCCACTTCGTCCCTGTTAGGGGGCCGCACCGGGGAGCTGTTTTTT.